These 17 T cell receptor beta chains were sequenced from one sample in a study of blood T cell repertoires in COVID-19. TCRdb's copy holds only in-frame clones and misses some; the assay was immunoSEQ multiplex PCR. This sample has approximately 220,000 clones; just under 90% occur once, and the top ten carry 1.2%. Sample: PBMCs or T cells enriched from blood (not recorded which). These receptors all come from a man aged 25-40 years who had recovered from COVID-19.

The rearrangement uses TRBV2 and TRBJ1-2; 8 positions agree with TRBD1. Per germline, CDR1 SNHLY and CDR2 FYNNEI. The CDR3 contains 15 residues. V was pared by 4 bases and J by 0 bases, with 4 bases of the junction left unmatched. The CDR3 coding sequence is TGTGCCAGCAGTGTTTCGGGACAGGCTAACTATGGCTACACCTTC. Translation: CASSVSGQANYGYTF.

The chain links TRBV6-5 to TRBJ1-5, with D hard to call. The CDR3 sequence is 15 residues long. Germline lookup yields CDR1 MNHEY and CDR2 SVGAGI. V was cut by 8 bases and J by 3 bases, with 17 bases left in between. CDR3 DNA sequence: TGTGCCAGCGCGGTTAAGGATGTCAACAATCAGCCCCAGCATTTT. This sequence encodes CASAVKDVNNQPQHF.

This clone has only one observation. The chain is built from TRBV27 and TRBJ2-7; 9 bases agree with TRBD1. The CDR3 is made up of 15 amino acids. V trimming: 6 bases; J trimming: 5 bases; junction bases outside the gene matches: 11. Germline assignment: CDR1 MNHEY and CDR2 SMNVEV (reference sequence). CDR3 region: CASRRGTGSYHEQYF. CDR3 bases: TGTGCCAGCAGGAGGGGGACAGGGTCTTATCACGAGCAGTACTTC.

The chain combines TRBV25-1 with TRBJ2-1; 9 bases fit TRBD2. The CDR3 runs to 16 residues. The germline V gene has CDR1 MGHDK and CDR2 SYGVNS. The trim removed 4 bases at V and 7 bases at J, leaving 11 bases unmatched. The CDR3 sequence is CASSVLAGGPGNEQFF. DNA of the CDR3: TGTGCCAGCAGTGTGTTGGCGGGAGGGCCAGGTAATGAGCAGTTCTTC.

The chain links TRBV5-6 to TRBJ1-1; TRBD1 is a possible D gene (5 bases). Trimming pared 4 bases from V and 4 bases from J, leaving 17 bases between. Germline CDR1 reads SGHDT; CDR2 reads YYEEEE. The CDR3 is made up of 15 amino acids. CDR3 nucleotide sequence: TGTGCCAGCAGCCACCGCAGGGAAGGGTTCACTGAAGCTTTCTTT. Translation: CASSHRREGFTEAFF.

This clone appeared a single time. The chain carries TRBV27 and TRBJ2-7; 8 nucleotides match TRBD2. The V and J ends lost 5 bases and 4 bases, in that order; junction bases with no gene match: 25. CDR3 length equals 20 residues. Germline CDR1 and CDR2: MNHEY and SMNVEV (reference sequence). The CDR3, as DNA: TGTGCCAGCAGTCAAGAAACGGGACTAGTAATGGGCATACGGGGGTACGAGCAGTACTTC. Residues: CASSQETGLVMGIRGYEQYF.

The chain is built from TRBV4-1 and TRBJ2-7; 8 bases align to TRBD1. Germline V CDR1 and CDR2: MGHRA, YSYEKL. The CDR3 extends over 14 amino acids. V lost 3 bases to trimming and J lost 2 bases; unmatched junction nucleotides: 3. The chain's CDR3 is CASSHAGGTYEQYF. The CDR3 bases are TGCGCCAGCAGCCATGCAGGGGGCACCTACGAGCAGTACTTC.

The genes are TRBV27 and TRBJ2-1; TRBD2 aligns across 12 bases. The CDR3 spans 16 residues. The ends lost 6 bases at V and 6 bases at J; junction bases unmatched: 9. Germline V gene data show CDR1 as MNHEY and CDR2 as SMNVEV (reference sequence). CDR3 bases: TGTGCCAGCAGCCCAAGGGAGACTAGCGGGAGCAATGAGCAGTTCTTC. Translating gives CASSPRETSGSNEQFF.

The gene calls are TRBV7-2 and TRBJ2-3; the match to TRBD2 covers 10 bases. The J segment lost 3 bases and the V segment lost 5 bases, leaving 8 bases of the junction unmatched. The CDR3 is 16 residues long. The germline V gene has CDR1 SGHTA and CDR2 FQGNSA. The CDR3 region is CASSTDGLAATDTQYF. The DNA for the CDR3 is TGTGCCAGCAGCACCGACGGACTAGCGGCAACAGATACGCAGTATTTT.

This sequence joins TRBV24-1 and TRBJ2-5; a possible D gene is TRBD2 (6 bases). The CDR3 covers 14 residues. The germline V gene encodes CDR1 KGHDR and CDR2 SFDVKD. V was shortened by 6 bases and J by 3 bases, with 13 bases between the two germline ends. CDR3 sequence reads: CATSPDTGEETQYF. The CDR3 DNA reads as TGTGCCACCAGTCCCGATACGGGAGAAGAGACCCAGTACTTC.

This clone has a count of ten or more. The chain couples TRBV6-1 to TRBJ1-6; 8 bases fit TRBD1. The V segment lost 5 bases and the J segment 14 bases; nucleotides outside the gene matches: 17. The germline CDR1 and CDR2 sequences are MNHNS and SASEGT. This CDR3 comprises 16 residues. The CDR3 coding sequence is TGTGCCAGCAGTCAAGGCTCCGGGACAGGCAAGCGGTCCCTCCACTTT. Protein sequence: CASSQGSGTGKRSLHF.

This chain joins TRBV11-1 and TRBJ2-1; 8 nucleotides match TRBD1. Trimming took 1 base from V and 7 from J; bases not matched to a gene: 6. The CDR3 has 15 residues. Germline CDR1 reads SGHAT; CDR2 reads FQDESV (reference sequence). CDR3 nucleotides: TGTGCCAGCAGCTTAGAAGCCCAGGGGGCAAATGAGCAGTTCTTC. The encoded protein is CASSLEAQGANEQFF.

The chain recombines TRBV7-9 with TRBJ1-1; no clear D gene. V lost 3 bases and J lost 4, with 9 bases in between. The germline gives CDR1 SEHNR, CDR2 FQNEAQ (reference sequence). CDR3 size: 13 residues. CDR3 in amino acids: CASSLGLGTEAFF. The CDR3 coding sequence is TGTGCCAGCAGCTTGGGCTTGGGCACTGAAGCTTTCTTT. Supplemented by reference TRBV7-9 and TRBJ1-1, the full variable domain reads DTGVSQNPRHKITKRGQNVTFRCDPISEHNRLYWYRQTLGQGPEFLTYFQNEAQLEKSRLLSDRFSAERPKGSFSTLEIQRTEQGDSAMYLCASSLGLGTEAFFGQGTRLTVV.

The V call is TRBV27, the J call TRBJ2-3; maybe TRBD2 (6 bases). Between the trimmed V and J ends, which lost 2 bases and 4 bases, there was a span of 19 bases. The CDR3 length is 17 residues. Per the germline V gene, CDR1 is MNHEY and CDR2 is SMNVEV (reference sequence). The DNA for the CDR3 is TGTGCCAGCAGTTTAAACGGGGGAAGGGGCCGTTCAGATACGCAGTATTTT. It translates to CASSLNGGRGRSDTQYF.

In its sample, this clone was seen a few times. This chain connects TRBV7-8 to TRBJ1-4; D is ambiguous. Trimming stripped 5 bases from V and 4 bases from J, with 17 bases between. The CDR3 is 16 residues long. Germline loops: CDR1 SGHVS, CDR2 FQNEAQ. The CDR3 nucleotides read TGTGCCAGCAGCCCGTCATTTGGGAGCAGTAATGAAAAACTGTTTTTT. This gives the protein CASSPSFGSSNEKLFF. The variable domain in full, with the rest retrieved from reference TRBV7-8 and TRBJ1-4, is GAGVSQSPRYKVAKRGQDVALRCDPISGHVSLFWYQQALGQGPEFLTYFQNEAQLDKSGLPSDRFFAERPEGSVSTLKIQRTQQEDSAVYLCASSPSFGSSNEKLFFGSGTQLSVL.

The J gene is TRBJ2-7, the V gene TRBV19, with TRBD1 identical over 7 bases. The CDR3 extends over 14 amino acids. The germline CDR1 and CDR2 sequences are LNHDA and SQIVND (reference sequence). The trim removed 0 bases at V and 7 bases at J, leaving 6 bases unmatched. The CDR3 is CASSIDPTGREQYF. The DNA of the CDR3 is TGTGCCAGTAGTATAGACCCGACAGGGCGAGAGCAGTACTTC.

The chain joins TRBV30 to TRBJ2-3, with 7 bases fitting TRBD2. V was clipped by 0 bases and J by 2 bases; unmatched bases: 5. Germline CDR1 is GTSNPN and CDR2 is SVGIG (reference sequence). The CDR3 has 15 residues. The CDR3 nucleotides read TGTGCCTGGAGTGTAGGTGGGAGGGCCACAGATACGCAGTATTTT. It encodes CAWSVGGRATDTQYF.